This entry is about one T cell receptor (beta chain). Antigen unknown. This sample is part of a study of cytomegalovirus exposure and HLA in healthy donors. Study-level information: In terms of ancestry, the Caucasian-associated cluster contained 75% to 90% of the approximately 380 genotyped donors.

Study observations and caveats: Roughly even sequencing depth across donors was the assumption behind the presence/absence analyses. In a later analysis, at a false discovery rate of 0.05, 16,951 TCR beta sequences were associated with HLA alleles. A later analysis showed HLA-associated TCR beta chains outstripping equally common others in clonal expansion.

Vbeta (60) and Jbeta (13) primers were used in the PCR. The repertoire was sequenced with immunoSEQ multiplex PCR; TCRdb's copy has only in-frame clones and lacks some. The sample gives tens of thousands of clones, about 67% of which show up once; about 2% is in the top ten. The V gene lost 0 bases and the J gene lost 3 bases, with 6 bases spanning the gap. CDR1 is LNHNV, CDR2 YYDKDF, per germline (reference sequence). CDR3 size: 13 residues. The TCR originated in a man aged 30-40 years in good health and CMV-seronegative. The chain couples TRBV15 to TRBJ2-7; no clear D gene. The sequencing input was PBMCs. This CDR3 is CATSREQSYEQYF. The CDR3 nucleotides are TGTGCCACCAGCAGAGAACAGAGCTACGAGCAGTACTTC. The complete variable domain, with remaining parts taken from reference TRBV15 and TRBJ2-7, reads DAMVIQNPRYQVTQFGKPVTLSCSQTLNHNVMYWYQQKSSQAPKLLFHYYDKDFNNEADTPDNFQSRRPNTSFCFLDIRSPGLGDTAMYLCATSREQSYEQYFGPGTRLTVT.